These 30 T cell receptor beta chains were all obtained from the same sample, sequenced in a study of cytomegalovirus exposure and HLA in healthy donors (dated by TCRdb to the late 2010s). The library was generated by the immunoSEQ multiplex PCR assay. TCRdb's version of the immuneACCESS table is confined to in-frame rearrangements and falls short of the full clone set. An unresolved V gene accounts for under half of the shortfall where checked; the remainder is of unknown origin. The sample records 71,000 or so clones, 94% of which are singletons. Approximately 0.93% of the sample is in the top ten clones. Input material: PBMCs. The receptors come from a young woman in good health and CMV-seronegative.

This sequence joins TRBV6-5 and TRBJ1-2; 7 bases match TRBD1. V lost 4 bases, J lost 5 bases, and 7 bases stayed unmatched. CDR3 length: 14 residues. Germline assignment: CDR1 MNHEY and CDR2 SVGAGI. CDR3 protein: CASSSGTGVYGYTF. CDR3 bases: TGTGCCAGCAGTTCCGGTACAGGGGTTTATGGCTACACCTTC.

The chain combines TRBV4-1 with TRBJ1-1; 7 nucleotides agree with TRBD1. Germline V gene sequence: CDR1 MGHRA, CDR2 YSYEKL. The J segment lost 4 bases and the V segment lost 5 bases, leaving 7 bases of the junction unmatched. This CDR3 is 14 amino acids long. CDR3 residues: CASSWSGGSTEAFF. The CDR3 DNA sequence: TGCGCCAGCAGCTGGTCAGGGGGGAGCACTGAAGCTTTCTTT.

The J gene is TRBJ2-3, the V gene TRBV14; TRBD2 aligns across 11 bases. In germline, CDR1 is SGHDN, CDR2 FVKESK. V shed 1 base, J shed 7 bases, and the junction held 7 bases outside the gene matches. This CDR3 region has 16 residues. CDR3 amino acids: CASSQVHSGGANTQYF. The DNA for the CDR3 is TGTGCCAGCAGCCAAGTTCATAGCGGGGGGGCGAATACGCAGTATTTT. Drawing the rest from reference TRBV14 and TRBJ2-3, the complete variable domain is EAGVTQFPSHSVIEKGQTVTLRCDPISGHDNLYWYRRVMGKEIKFLLHFVKESKQDESGMPNNRFLAERTGGTYSTLKVQPAELEDSGVYFCASSQVHSGGANTQYFGPGTRLTVL.

The chain recombines TRBV7-2 with TRBJ1-4; D remains unclear. The CDR3 length is 14 residues. V dropped 4 bases and J dropped 3 bases, with 9 bases sitting between them. Germline CDR1 is SGHTA and CDR2 is FQGNSA. CDR3 sequence reads: CASSSGRSNEKLFF. As DNA, the CDR3 is TGTGCCAGCAGCTCTGGGAGGTCTAATGAAAAACTGTTTTTT.

J is TRBJ2-2 and V is TRBV19, with 9 bases aligning to TRBD1. Germline CDR1 LNHDA, CDR2 SQIVND (reference sequence). The CDR3 contains 17 residues. With V trimmed by 3 bases and J by 7 bases, 12 bases remained unmatched. CDR3: CASSIWSGQGLSGELFF. The CDR3 DNA follows: TGTGCCAGTAGTATCTGGTCGGGACAGGGCTTGAGCGGGGAGCTGTTTTTT.

The CDR3 DNA sequence: TGTGCCAGCAGTTTCCCGGGGGCCGGGACAGGGGATGGCTACACCTTC. Translating gives CASSFPGAGTGDGYTF. The V gene is TRBV28, the J gene TRBJ1-2; 10 bases fit TRBD1. CDR1 MDHEN and CDR2 SYDVKM come from the germline V gene. The J segment lost 6 bases and the V segment lost 3 bases, leaving 10 bases of the junction unmatched. The CDR3 sequence is 16 residues long.

The chain links TRBV13 to TRBJ2-5, with D possibly matching TRBD1 (6 bases). CDR3 length: 14 residues. Trimming pared 4 bases from V and 5 bases from J, leaving 14 bases between. CDR1 is PRHDT, CDR2 FYEKMQ, per germline (reference sequence). In nucleotides, the CDR3 is TGTGCCAGCAGCTCAAGGGGGTTGGGGGAGACCCAGTACTTC. Protein: CASSSRGLGETQYF. Complete variable domain (other parts from reference TRBV13 and TRBJ2-5): AAGVIQSPRHLIKEKRETATLKCYPIPRHDTVYWYQQGPGQDPQFLISFYEKMQSDKGSIPDRFSAQQFSDYHSELNMSSLELGDSALYFCASSSRGLGETQYFGPGTRLLVL.

The genes are TRBV28 and TRBJ2-1, with D perhaps matching TRBD2 (6 bases). The CDR3 is 15 residues long. The germline CDR1 and CDR2 sequences are MDHEN and SYDVKM. The V end was cut by 1 base, the J end by 6 bases, with 13 bases between. The CDR3 nucleotides are TGTGCCAGCAGTTTATCCCTTGGAGGGTTCAATGAGCAGTTCTTC. It is translated as CASSLSLGGFNEQFF.

The V gene is TRBV13, the J gene TRBJ1-1; possibly TRBD1 for D (6 bases). Germline V gene sequence: CDR1 PRHDT, CDR2 FYEKMQ (reference sequence). This CDR3 has 17 residues. Between the trimmed V and J ends, which lost 4 bases and 0 bases, there was a span of 18 bases. The CDR3 sequence is CASSSFSTGHLNTEAFF. In DNA form, the CDR3 reads TGTGCCAGCAGCTCTTTCTCTACGGGACACTTGAACACTGAAGCTTTCTTT.

V usage is TRBV7-2 and J usage is TRBJ2-1; D possibly corresponds to TRBD2 (5 bases). The CDR3 has 14 amino acids. V gave up 5 bases and J gave up 9 bases, with 17 bases separating them. Germline V gives CDR1 SGHTA, CDR2 FQGNSA. This CDR3 is CASSPGLQRGEQFF. CDR3 DNA: TGTGCCAGCAGCCCCGGACTTCAGCGTGGTGAGCAGTTCTTC.

This chain uses TRBV2 with TRBJ2-3; 8 nucleotides match TRBD2. Germline V gene lookup returns CDR1 SNHLY and CDR2 FYNNEI. The CDR3 extends over 15 amino acids. J gave up 4 bases and V 3 bases, and 6 bases lay outside the gene matches. In DNA form, the CDR3 reads TGTGCCAGCAGTGATTGGGCGGGGGGACCAGATACGCAGTATTTT. Translation: CASSDWAGGPDTQYF. Supplemented by reference TRBV2 and TRBJ2-3, the full variable domain reads EPEVTQTPSHQVTQMGQEVILRCVPISNHLYFYWYRQILGQKVEFLVSFYNNEISEKSEIFDDQFSVERPDGSNFTLKIRSTKLEDSAMYFCASSDWAGGPDTQYFGPGTRLTVL.

J is TRBJ2-3 and V is TRBV19; TRBD1 aligns across 10 bases. This CDR3 has 14 amino acids. V shed 7 bases and J 6 bases; nucleotides not matched to a gene: 7. The V gene's germline CDR1 is LNHDA and CDR2 SQIVND (reference sequence). This CDR3 is CASTTTGGWDTQYF. CDR3 nucleotides: TGTGCCAGTACCACGACAGGGGGCTGGGATACGCAGTATTTT. The full variable domain, with the rest looked up from reference TRBV19 and TRBJ2-3, is DGGITQSPKYLFRKEGQNVTLSCEQNLNHDAMYWYRQDPGQGLRLIYYSQIVNDFQKGDIAEGYSVSREKKESFPLTVTSAQKNPTAFYLCASTTTGGWDTQYFGPGTRLTVL.

The chain combines TRBV9 with TRBJ1-2, with unresolved D. Trimming removed 3 bases at V and 0 bases at J, with 15 bases between. The CDR3 consists of 16 residues. CDR1 and CDR2 (germline): SGDLS, YYNGEE. CDR3 coding DNA: TGTGCCAGCAGCGCGGGCGGGGAGGAGACTAACTATGGCTACACCTTC. It encodes CASSAGGEETNYGYTF.

This rearrangement joins TRBV18 to TRBJ2-6, with 8 bases matching TRBD1. The CDR3 contains 18 residues. V was pared by 3 bases and J by 1 base, with 8 bases of the junction left unmatched. Germline CDR1 is KGHSH and CDR2 is LQKENI. CDR3 DNA sequence: TGTGCCAGCTCACCTTCGAGGACAGGGTTATCTGGGGCCAACGTCCTGACTTTC. Translating gives CASSPSRTGLSGANVLTF.

J is TRBJ2-1 and V is TRBV28; weak D call: TRBD1 (7 bases). The V end was cut by 4 bases, the J end by 2 bases, with 15 bases between. Germline V CDR1 and CDR2: MDHEN, SYDVKM. The CDR3 totals 16 residues. In nucleotides, the CDR3 is TGTGCCAGCAGTTCACCGGGGGACAGAGCCTACAATGAGCAGTTCTTC. Translated: CASSSPGDRAYNEQFF.

This sequence joins TRBV5-5 and TRBJ2-5; the D gene is possibly TRBD2 (6 bases). The CDR3 sequence is 15 residues long. V lost 5 bases and J lost 0, with 14 bases in between. Germline V lookup: CDR1 SGHKS, CDR2 YYEKEE (reference sequence). In DNA form, the CDR3 reads TGTGCCAGCAGTTCGGAGGGACCCCACCAAGAGACCCAGTACTTC. Protein sequence: CASSSEGPHQETQYF.

V usage is TRBV7-9 and J usage is TRBJ1-2, with 8 nucleotides matching TRBD1. The CDR3 contains 13 residues. V lost 4 bases, J lost 4 bases, and 2 bases stayed unmatched. Germline V CDR1 and CDR2: SEHNR, FQNEAQ (reference sequence). The CDR3 loop reads CASSYGQGYGYTF. The CDR3 region has the DNA TGTGCCAGCAGCTACGGACAGGGCTATGGCTACACCTTC.

This chain links TRBV30 with TRBJ2-2, with a possible D match to TRBD2 (5 bases). V dropped 0 bases and J dropped 3 bases, with 5 bases sitting between them. This CDR3 comprises 13 residues. CDR1 is GTSNPN and CDR2 is SVGIG in the germline V gene (reference sequence). The CDR3, as DNA: TGTGCCTGGAGTGTCGGGGACACCGGGGAGCTGTTTTTT. Encoded protein: CAWSVGDTGELFF.

The chain joins TRBV5-6 to TRBJ2-5, with D perhaps TRBD1 (6 bases). The germline gives CDR1 SGHDT, CDR2 YYEEEE. The ends were cut back, 2 bases at V and 13 bases at J, with 27 bases in the middle. The CDR3 has 16 residues. CDR3 region: CASSFYYRTVPDDLYF. The CDR3 coding sequence is TGTGCCAGCAGCTTCTACTACCGGACAGTCCCAGATGATCTGTACTTC.

The V and J genes are TRBV7-9 and TRBJ2-7; 9 nucleotides line up with TRBD1. Germline assignment: CDR1 SEHNR and CDR2 FQNEAQ (reference sequence). V was pared by 6 bases and J by 3 bases, with 6 bases of the junction left unmatched. The length of the CDR3 is 14 residues. Written as DNA, the CDR3 is TGTGCCAGCAGTCCCGGGACAGGGCTCTACGAGCAGTACTTC. Its protein is CASSPGTGLYEQYF. Filled out from reference TRBV7-9 and TRBJ2-7, the complete variable domain reads DTGVSQNPRHKITKRGQNVTFRCDPISEHNRLYWYRQTLGQGPEFLTYFQNEAQLEKSRLLSDRFSAERPKGSFSTLEIQRTEQGDSAMYLCASSPGTGLYEQYFGPGTRLTVT.

The CDR3 DNA reads as TGTGCCAGCAGTTGGACTAGCGGGACTACCGGGGAGCTGTTTTTT. This translates into CASSWTSGTTGELFF. This sequence joins TRBV25-1 and TRBJ2-2; the match to TRBD2 covers 12 bases. The CDR3 contains 15 residues. Germline values: CDR1 MGHDK, CDR2 SYGVNS. V shed 5 bases, J shed 5 bases, and the junction held 3 bases outside the gene matches.

The rearrangement links TRBV14 to TRBJ2-2; perhaps TRBD2 as D (6 bases). Germline loops: CDR1 SGHDN, CDR2 FVKESK. The V end was cut by 2 bases, the J end by 6 bases, with 10 bases between. The CDR3 has 14 residues. The CDR3 DNA follows: TGTGCCAGCAGCCAAATGCGGGAAGCCGGGGAGCTGTTTTTT. Translating it yields CASSQMREAGELFF.

The genes are TRBV4-1 and TRBJ1-1; possibly TRBD1 for D (5 bases). With 3 bases removed from V and 4 bases from J, the gap between germline ends came to 21 bases. Germline-derived CDR1 and CDR2 are MGHRA and YSYEKL. The CDR3 covers 17 residues. CDR3: CASSHPPGGIGTTEAFF. DNA for the CDR3: TGCGCCAGCAGCCACCCTCCGGGGGGGATAGGAACCACTGAAGCTTTCTTT.

V is TRBV6-1 and J is TRBJ2-2, with D perhaps TRBD2 (6 bases). This CDR3 contains 15 residues. Germline V gene sequence: CDR1 MNHNS, CDR2 SASEGT. V was clipped by 11 bases and J by 4 bases, with 20 bases between them. The chain's CDR3 is CAGRIAGTLTGELFF. The DNA of the CDR3 is TGTGCCGGACGCATAGCCGGGACTCTCACCGGGGAGCTGTTTTTT.

This sequence joins TRBV7-3 and TRBJ2-3, with D possibly TRBD1 on 6 matching bases. The CDR3 consists of 15 residues. The V end was cut by 0 bases, the J end by 3 bases, with 10 bases between. CDR1 is SGHTA and CDR2 is FQGTGA in the germline V gene. This CDR3 reads CASSLTAGVTDTQYF. The CDR3, as DNA: TGTGCCAGCAGCTTAACAGCAGGGGTGACAGATACGCAGTATTTT.

The chain couples TRBV10-3 to TRBJ2-3, with TRBD1 as a possible D gene (5 bases). The germline CDR1 and CDR2 sequences are ENHRY and SYGVKD. The CDR3 has 15 amino acids. V gave up 3 bases and J gave up 1 base, with 11 bases separating them. The CDR3 loop reads CAISDPRVGTDTQYF. In DNA form, the CDR3 reads TGTGCCATCAGTGACCCCAGGGTCGGCACAGATACGCAGTATTTT.

This chain connects TRBV6-6 to TRBJ2-7; D not certain. Germline loops: CDR1 MNHNY, CDR2 SVGAGI (reference sequence). The CDR3 runs 14 residues. Trimming stripped 4 bases from V and 3 bases from J, with 13 bases between. The CDR3 here is CASSLVPSDYEQYF. CDR3 nucleotide sequence: TGTGCCAGCAGTTTAGTACCTTCCGACTACGAGCAGTACTTC.

This rearrangement joins TRBV5-1 to TRBJ1-6, with TRBD1 as a possible D gene (5 bases). Between the trimmed V and J ends, which lost 0 bases and 8 bases, there was a span of 9 bases. Germline V gene data show CDR1 as SGHRS and CDR2 as YFSETQ. The CDR3 sequence is 14 residues long. CDR3 residues: CASSLGQPYSPLHF. CDR3 bases: TGCGCCAGCAGCTTGGGACAGCCCTATTCACCCCTCCACTTT.

The rearrangement joins TRBV15 to TRBJ1-2, with D maybe TRBD1 (6 bases). From germline, CDR1 is LNHNV and CDR2 YYDKDF (reference sequence). The CDR3 is made up of 14 amino acids. Trimming took 1 base from V and 3 from J, leaving 9 bases between them. The CDR3 reads CATSRVRTDYGYTF. In nucleotides, the CDR3 is TGTGCCACCAGCAGAGTTCGGACAGACTATGGCTACACCTTC.

The chain is built from TRBV28 and TRBJ1-1, with a possible D match to TRBD1 (5 bases). The V gene lost 2 bases and the J gene lost 0 bases, with 16 bases spanning the gap. Per germline, CDR1 MDHEN and CDR2 SYDVKM. This CDR3 spans 17 amino acids. The DNA of the CDR3 is TGTGCCAGCAGTTTACCCCCCACACAGACAGTGAACACTGAAGCTTTCTTT. Protein sequence: CASSLPPTQTVNTEAFF.